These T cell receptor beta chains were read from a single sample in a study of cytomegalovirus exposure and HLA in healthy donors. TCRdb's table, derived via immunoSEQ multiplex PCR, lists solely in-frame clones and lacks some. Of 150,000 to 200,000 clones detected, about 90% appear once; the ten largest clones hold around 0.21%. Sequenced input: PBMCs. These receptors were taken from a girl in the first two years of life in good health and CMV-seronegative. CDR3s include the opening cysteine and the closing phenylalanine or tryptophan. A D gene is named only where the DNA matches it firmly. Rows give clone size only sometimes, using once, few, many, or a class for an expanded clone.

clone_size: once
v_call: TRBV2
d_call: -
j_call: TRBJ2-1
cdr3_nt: TGTGCCAGCAGCCGCGAGCGGTACAATGAGCAGTTCTTC
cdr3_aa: CASSRERYNEQFF

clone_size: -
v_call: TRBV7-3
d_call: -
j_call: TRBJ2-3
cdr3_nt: TGTGCCAGCAGCTTAGGAGAGCCAGTAGATACGCAGTATTTT
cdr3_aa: CASSLGEPVDTQYF

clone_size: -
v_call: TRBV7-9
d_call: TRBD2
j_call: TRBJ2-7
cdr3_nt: TGTGCCAGCAGCTTAGGCGGGAGTGGTAACGAGCAGTACTTC
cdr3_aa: CASSLGGSGNEQYF

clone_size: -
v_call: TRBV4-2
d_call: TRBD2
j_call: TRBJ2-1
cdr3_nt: TGTGCCAGCAGCACGAGCGGGGGAAGCTCCTACAATGAGCAGTTCTTC
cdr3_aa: CASSTSGGSSYNEQFF

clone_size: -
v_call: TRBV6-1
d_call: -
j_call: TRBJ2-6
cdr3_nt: TGTGCCAGCAGCTTACAACACTCTGGGGCCAACGTCCTGACTTTC
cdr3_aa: CASSLQHSGANVLTF

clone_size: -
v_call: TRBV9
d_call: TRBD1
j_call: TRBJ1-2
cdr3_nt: TGTGCCAGCAGTACCGGGACAGGGATTACAGGCTACACCTTC
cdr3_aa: CASSTGTGITGYTF

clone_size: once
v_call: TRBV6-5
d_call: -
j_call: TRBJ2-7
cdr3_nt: TGTGCCAGCAGTTACTCGGCGGGTAGAATCTACGAGCAGTACTTC
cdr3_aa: CASSYSAGRIYEQYF

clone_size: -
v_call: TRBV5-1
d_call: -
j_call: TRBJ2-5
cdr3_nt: TGCGCCAGCAGCTTGTCGGTGTACCAAGAGACCCAGTACTTC
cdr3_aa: CASSLSVYQETQYF

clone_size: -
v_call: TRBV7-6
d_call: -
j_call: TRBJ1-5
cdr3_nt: TGTGCCAGCAGCTTAGGAGGGGGATTCAATCAGCCCCAGCATTTT
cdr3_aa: CASSLGGGFNQPQHF

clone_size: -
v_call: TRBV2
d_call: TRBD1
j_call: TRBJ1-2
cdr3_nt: TGTGCCAGCAGCGACAGGGTAAAGGCGGGCTACACCTTC
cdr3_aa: CASSDRVKAGYTF

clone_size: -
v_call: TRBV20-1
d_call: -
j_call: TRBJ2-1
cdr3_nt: TGCAGTGCGCCCCTCGTAGATGAGCAGTTCTTC
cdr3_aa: CSAPLVDEQFF

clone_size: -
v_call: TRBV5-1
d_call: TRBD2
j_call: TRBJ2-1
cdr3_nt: TGCGCCAGCAGCACCCCTAGCGGGGGGGCTTTAGGAGGTGAGCAGTTCTTC
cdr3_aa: CASSTPSGGALGGEQFF

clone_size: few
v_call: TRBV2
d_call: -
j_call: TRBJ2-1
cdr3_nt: TGTGCCAGCAGTGAGCCAGGGGGGCGGAATGAGCAGTTCTTC
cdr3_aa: CASSEPGGRNEQFF

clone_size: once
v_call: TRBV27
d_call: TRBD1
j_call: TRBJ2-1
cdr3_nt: TGTGCCAGCGCCGACGAATTCAAGGGGGCTACCAAATACAATGAGCAGTTCTTC
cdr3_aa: CASADEFKGATKYNEQFF

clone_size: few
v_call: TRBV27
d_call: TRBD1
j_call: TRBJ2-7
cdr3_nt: TGTGCCAGCAGTCCCTTAGGGACAGGGACCTACGAGCAGTACTTC
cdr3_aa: CASSPLGTGTYEQYF

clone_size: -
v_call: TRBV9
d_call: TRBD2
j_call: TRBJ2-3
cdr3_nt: TGTGCCAGCAGCGGTTCTCTAGCGGGGTCTAGCACAGATACGCAGTATTTT
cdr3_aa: CASSGSLAGSSTDTQYF

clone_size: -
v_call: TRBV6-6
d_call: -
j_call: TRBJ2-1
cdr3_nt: TGTGCCAGCAGTTACGGAAGGGGAAGGCATGAGCAGTTCTTC
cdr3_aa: CASSYGRGRHEQFF

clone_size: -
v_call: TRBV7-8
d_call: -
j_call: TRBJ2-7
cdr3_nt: TGTGCCAGCAGCGATCCAGGGAAACGAGGCTACGAGCAGTACTTC
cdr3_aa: CASSDPGKRGYEQYF

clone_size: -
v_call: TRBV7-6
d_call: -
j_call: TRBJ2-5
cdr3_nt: TGTGCCAGCAGCTTAGAAACCCGCGGGACTGAGACCCAGTACTTC
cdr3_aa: CASSLETRGTETQYF

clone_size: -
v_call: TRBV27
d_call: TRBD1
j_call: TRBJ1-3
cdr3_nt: TGTGCCAGCAGTTTCACAGGGGCTGGAAACACCATATATTTT
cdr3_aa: CASSFTGAGNTIYF

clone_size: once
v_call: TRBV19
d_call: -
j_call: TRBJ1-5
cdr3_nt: TGTGCCAGTAGTATTCTCCGTTGGGGGCTCGGGAGCAATCAGCCCCAGCATTTT
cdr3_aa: CASSILRWGLGSNQPQHF

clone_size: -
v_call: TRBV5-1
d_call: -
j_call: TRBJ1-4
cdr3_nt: TGCGCCAGCAGCTCCGACGGGGTTAATGAAAAACTGTTTTTT
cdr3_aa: CASSSDGVNEKLFF

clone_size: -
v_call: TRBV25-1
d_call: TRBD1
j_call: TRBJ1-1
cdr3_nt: TGTGCCAGCAGTGAAACAGGGGGAGCAATGAACACTGAAGCTTTCTTT
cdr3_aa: CASSETGGAMNTEAFF

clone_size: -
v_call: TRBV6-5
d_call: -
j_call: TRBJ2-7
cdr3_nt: TGTGCCAGCAGCTTTTTACAGAGCTCCTACGAGCAGTACTTC
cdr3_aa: CASSFLQSSYEQYF

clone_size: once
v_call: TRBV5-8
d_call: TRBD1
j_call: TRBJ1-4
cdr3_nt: TGTGCCAGCACCGTGGACAGGAGGGGTGAAAAACTGTTTTTT
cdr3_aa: CASTVDRRGEKLFF

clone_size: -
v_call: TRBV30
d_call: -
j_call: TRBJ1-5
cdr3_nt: TGTGCCTGGAGTCGGGTAGGCAATCAGCCCCAGCATTTT
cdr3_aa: CAWSRVGNQPQHF

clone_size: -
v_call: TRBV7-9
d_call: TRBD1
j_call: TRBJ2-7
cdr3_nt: TGTGCCAGCAGCTCGACAGGACAGGGCGGAGAGCAGTACTTC
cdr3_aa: CASSSTGQGGEQYF